The clone carrying this TCR beta chain was seen more than once but under ten times. Method: immunoSEQ multiplex PCR; TCRdb's copy keeps in-frame clones and lacks some. The table records approximately 220,000 clones, 84% of them present only once. This CDR3 comprises 14 residues. The germline V gene has CDR1 SEHNR and CDR2 FQNEAQ (reference sequence). V was pared by 3 bases and J by 4 bases, with 5 bases of the junction left unmatched. These data come from a study of blood T cell repertoires in COVID-19. This sequence joins TRBV7-9 and TRBJ1-2, with 7 bases identical to TRBD1. Material: PBMCs or T cells enriched from blood (not recorded which). The TCR sequence derives from a woman aged 40 to 55 who had recovered from COVID-19. The CDR3 DNA is TGTGCCAGCAGCTTGACAGGGCCGGTCTATGGCTACACCTTC. It specifies CASSLTGPVYGYTF. The variable domain in full, with the rest retrieved from reference TRBV7-9 and TRBJ1-2, is DTGVSQNPRHKITKRGQNVTFRCDPISEHNRLYWYRQTLGQGPEFLTYFQNEAQLEKSRLLSDRFSAERPKGSFSTLEIQRTEQGDSAMYLCASSLTGPVYGYTFGSGTRLTVV.